Listed below are T cell receptor beta chains from one sample, sequenced in a study of early T cells in non-severe SARS-CoV-2 infection. TCRdb re-called the 5' RACE reads through MiXCR, storing one row per CDR3 protein. The sample lists 65,000 to 90,000 distinct CDR3 sequences; less than 15% were seen once. Sequencing input: whole blood. The receptors here all came from an adult who was a healthcare worker with PCR-confirmed SARS-CoV-2 infection or an uninfected control (not recorded which). Each CDR3 is given with its conserved first and last residue. D genes are given only for firm matches. Clone size is not always given. Where it is, it says once, few, many or a class for expanded clones.

J gene: TRBJ2-1; V gene: TRBV14; D gene: .; clone size: many; CDR3 DNA: TGTGCCAGCAGCCAAGATGGGGGGGCCGGAGATGAGCAGTTCTTC; CDR3 protein: CASSQDGGAGDEQFF
J gene: TRBJ2-5; V gene: TRBV29-1; D gene: TRBD1; clone size: few; CDR3 DNA: TGCAGCGTTCGAAGGACAGGGAGCGAGACCCAGTACTTC; CDR3 protein: CSVRRTGSETQYF
J gene: TRBJ2-7; V gene: TRBV28; D gene: TRBD1; clone size: .; CDR3 DNA: TGTGCCAGCAGTTCCGGCGGGACAGGGGGACGCGAGCAGTACTTC; CDR3 protein: CASSSGGTGGREQYF
J gene: TRBJ1-4; V gene: TRBV30; D gene: .; clone size: .; CDR3 DNA: TGTGCCTGGAGAAGGGGGAGAGCAGGTGAAAAACTGTTTTTT; CDR3 protein: CAWRRGRAGEKLFF
J gene: TRBJ2-7; V gene: TRBV29-1; D gene: TRBD1; clone size: once; CDR3 DNA: TGCAGCGTCACAGGGGTAGGGGAGCAGTACTTC; CDR3 protein: CSVTGVGEQYF
J gene: TRBJ2-2; V gene: TRBV12-3/TRBV12-4; D gene: .; clone size: few; CDR3 DNA: TGTGCCAGCAGTCCTGGGTCGGGGCTAGGGATCGGGGAGCTGTTTTTT; CDR3 protein: CASSPGSGLGIGELFF
J gene: TRBJ2-7; V gene: TRBV4-1; D gene: TRBD1; clone size: .; CDR3 DNA: TGCGCCAGCAGCCCCGACAGGGTCTACGAGCAGTACTTC; CDR3 protein: CASSPDRVYEQYF
J gene: TRBJ2-7; V gene: TRBV7-2; D gene: TRBD1; clone size: .; CDR3 DNA: TGTGCCAGCAGCTTTGGACAGGGGGCAAGTGAGCAGTACTTC; CDR3 protein: CASSFGQGASEQYF
J gene: TRBJ2-7; V gene: TRBV11-2; D gene: .; clone size: .; CDR3 DNA: TGTGCCAGCAGCCCCATATCTAGACGGGGAACCTACGAGCAGTACTTC; CDR3 protein: CASSPISRRGTYEQYF
J gene: TRBJ2-7; V gene: TRBV20-1; D gene: .; clone size: many; CDR3 DNA: TGCAGTGCAAAAACCAGGGGTAGCTCCTACGAGCAGTACTTC; CDR3 protein: CSAKTRGSSYEQYF
J gene: TRBJ2-2; V gene: TRBV19; D gene: .; clone size: .; CDR3 DNA: TGTGCCAGCCGCGGGACAAGGAACACCGGGGAGCTGTTTTTT; CDR3 protein: CASRGTRNTGELFF
J gene: TRBJ2-5; V gene: TRBV29-1; D gene: TRBD2; clone size: few; CDR3 DNA: TGCAGCGCCGTGACTAGCGGGGGCCAAGAGACCCAGTACTTC; CDR3 protein: CSAVTSGGQETQYF
J gene: TRBJ2-4; V gene: TRBV11-3; D gene: .; clone size: .; CDR3 DNA: TGTGCCAGCAGCCCAGGGGAGGGAGGGGAAAACATTCAGTACTTC; CDR3 protein: CASSPGEGGENIQYF
J gene: TRBJ2-4; V gene: TRBV7-9; D gene: TRBD2; clone size: many; CDR3 DNA: TGTGCCAGCAGCTTAGAGCTAGCGGGAGCCAAAAACATTCAGTACTTC; CDR3 protein: CASSLELAGAKNIQYF
J gene: TRBJ2-3; V gene: TRBV30; D gene: .; clone size: .; CDR3 DNA: TGTGCCTGGAGTGTAGCTTCGGGCACAGATACGCAGTATTTT; CDR3 protein: CAWSVASGTDTQYF
J gene: TRBJ1-2; V gene: TRBV6-5; D gene: .; clone size: .; CDR3 DNA: TGTGCCAGCAGTTTGGCCGACAGGCGTTATGGCTACACCTTC; CDR3 protein: CASSLADRRYGYTF
J gene: TRBJ2-4; V gene: TRBV5-1; D gene: TRBD1; clone size: few; CDR3 DNA: TGCGCCAGCAGCCGACTCCCGGGACAGGGGTCCTTAGCCAAAAACATTCAGTACTTC; CDR3 protein: CASSRLPGQGSLAKNIQYF
J gene: TRBJ1-2; V gene: TRBV9; D gene: .; clone size: once; CDR3 DNA: TGTGCCAGCAGCGCTCACGACGGGACGGAGGGTTCTAACTATGGCTACACCTTC; CDR3 protein: CASSAHDGTEGSNYGYTF
J gene: TRBJ2-1; V gene: TRBV12-5; D gene: TRBD2; clone size: many; CDR3 DNA: TGTGCTAGTGGTTGGGGACTAGCGGGGTACAATGAGCAGTTCTTC; CDR3 protein: CASGWGLAGYNEQFF
J gene: TRBJ2-5; V gene: TRBV13; D gene: TRBD2; clone size: .; CDR3 DNA: TGTGCCAGTCGGGGCGGGAGGGACCAAGAGAACCAGTACTTC; CDR3 protein: CASRGGRDQENQYF
J gene: TRBJ2-1; V gene: TRBV7-9; D gene: .; clone size: .; CDR3 DNA: TGTGCCAGCAGCGCGGTACGAGTAGACAATGAGCAGTTCTTC; CDR3 protein: CASSAVRVDNEQFF
J gene: TRBJ2-1; V gene: TRBV7-6; D gene: .; clone size: many; CDR3 DNA: TGTGCCAGCAGCTTAGCGGGAGGATCGGGGCGCAATGAGCAGTTCTTC; CDR3 protein: CASSLAGGSGRNEQFF
J gene: TRBJ1-5; V gene: TRBV19; D gene: TRBD1; clone size: .; CDR3 DNA: TGTGCCAGTCAGGGGGTCGGAGGTGTCAACCAGCCCCAGCATTTT; CDR3 protein: CASQGVGGVNQPQHF
J gene: TRBJ1-1; V gene: TRBV3-1; D gene: .; clone size: .; CDR3 DNA: TGTGCCAGCAGCCAAGGCGGGACATCTCACGGTGCTTTCTTT; CDR3 protein: CASSQGGTSHGAFF
J gene: TRBJ2-1; V gene: TRBV23-1; D gene: .; clone size: many; CDR3 DNA: TGCGCCAGCAGTCAATCGCGCACCCTTGGCAATGAGCAGTTCTTC; CDR3 protein: CASSQSRTLGNEQFF
J gene: TRBJ2-6; V gene: TRBV30; D gene: .; clone size: .; CDR3 DNA: TGTGCCTGGAGGTCCCGCTCTGGGGCCAACGTCCTGACTTTC; CDR3 protein: CAWRSRSGANVLTF
J gene: TRBJ1-4; V gene: TRBV5-1; D gene: TRBD1; clone size: .; CDR3 DNA: TGCGCCAGCAGCTTAATCACCGGGACAGGGTCTGAAAAACTGTTTTTT; CDR3 protein: CASSLITGTGSEKLFF
J gene: TRBJ1-1; V gene: TRBV27; D gene: TRBD1; clone size: .; CDR3 DNA: TGTGCCAGCAGTCTCAGGGGGCTGGTTACTGAAGCTTTCTTT; CDR3 protein: CASSLRGLVTEAFF
J gene: TRBJ2-3; V gene: TRBV7-9; D gene: .; clone size: few; CDR3 DNA: TGTGCCAGCAGCACCGGACTTCGCACAGATACGCAGTATTTT; CDR3 protein: CASSTGLRTDTQYF
J gene: TRBJ2-5; V gene: TRBV11-2; D gene: .; clone size: many; CDR3 DNA: TGTGCCAGCAGCTTAGGGTGGGAGACCCAGTACTTC; CDR3 protein: CASSLGWETQYF
J gene: TRBJ2-3; V gene: TRBV7-6; D gene: .; clone size: .; CDR3 DNA: TGTGCCAGCAGCCCCCCGGCCCCGTCGGATACGCAGTATTTT; CDR3 protein: CASSPPAPSDTQYF
J gene: TRBJ2-1; V gene: TRBV19; D gene: TRBD2; clone size: few; CDR3 DNA: TGTGCCAGTAGTATGAGCGGGAGCTCCTACAATGAGCAGTTCTTC; CDR3 protein: CASSMSGSSYNEQFF